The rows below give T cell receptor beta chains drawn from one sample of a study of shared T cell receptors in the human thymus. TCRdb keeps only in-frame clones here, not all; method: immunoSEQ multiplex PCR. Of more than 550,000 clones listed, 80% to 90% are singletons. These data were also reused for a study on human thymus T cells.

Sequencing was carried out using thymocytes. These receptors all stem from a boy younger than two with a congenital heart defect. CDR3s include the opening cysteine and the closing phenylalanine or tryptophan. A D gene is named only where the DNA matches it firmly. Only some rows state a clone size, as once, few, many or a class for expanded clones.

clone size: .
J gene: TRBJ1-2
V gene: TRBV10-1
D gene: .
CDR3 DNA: TGCGCCAGCAGTGAGTCCGTAGGGGGACGGTATGGCTACACCTTC
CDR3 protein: CASSESVGGRYGYTF

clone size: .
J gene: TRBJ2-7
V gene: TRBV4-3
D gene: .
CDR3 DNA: TGCGCCAGCAGCCAAGATCCGGAGAAGAGCTCCTACGAGCAGTACTTC
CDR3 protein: CASSQDPEKSSYEQYF

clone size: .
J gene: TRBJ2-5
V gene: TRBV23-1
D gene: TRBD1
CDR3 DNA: TGCGCCAGCAGTCAATCCTCGGGACAGGCCGGAGAGACCCAGTACTTC
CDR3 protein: CASSQSSGQAGETQYF

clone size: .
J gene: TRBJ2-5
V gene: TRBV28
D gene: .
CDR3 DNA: TGTGCCAGCAGTACAGGGCAAGAGACCCAGTACTTC
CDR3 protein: CASSTGQETQYF

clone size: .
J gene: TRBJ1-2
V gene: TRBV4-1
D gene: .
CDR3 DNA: TGCGCCAGCAGCCAAGCCGGGAAGCCTAACTATGGCTACACCTTC
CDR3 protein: CASSQAGKPNYGYTF

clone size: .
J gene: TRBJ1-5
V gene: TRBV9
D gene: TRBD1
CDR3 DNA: TGTGCCAGCAGCCCACAGGGGCATAGCAATCAGCCCCAGCATTTT
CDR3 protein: CASSPQGHSNQPQHF

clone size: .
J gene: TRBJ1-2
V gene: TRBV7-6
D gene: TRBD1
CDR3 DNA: TGTGCCAGCAGCAACCCGGGACAGGGCTATGGCTACACCTTC
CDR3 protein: CASSNPGQGYGYTF

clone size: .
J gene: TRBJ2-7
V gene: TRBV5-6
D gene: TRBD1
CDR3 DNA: TGTGCCAGCAGCTACAGGGGGCGCGGGGGCGAGCAGTACTTC
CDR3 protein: CASSYRGRGGEQYF

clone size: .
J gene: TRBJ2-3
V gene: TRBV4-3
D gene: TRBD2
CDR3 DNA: TGCGCCAGCAGCCACGACTTGGGGGGGACAGATACGCAGTATTTT
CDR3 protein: CASSHDLGGTDTQYF

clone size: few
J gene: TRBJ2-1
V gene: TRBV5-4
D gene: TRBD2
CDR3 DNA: TGTGCCAGCAGCTCTAGCGGGACCGCCTACAATGAGCAGTTCTTC
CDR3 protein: CASSSSGTAYNEQFF

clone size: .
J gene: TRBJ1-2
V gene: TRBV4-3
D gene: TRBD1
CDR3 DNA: TGCGCCAGCAGCCAAGGCGACCGGGACAGGGGGCGTTTAGACTATGGCTACACCTTC
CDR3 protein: CASSQGDRDRGRLDYGYTF

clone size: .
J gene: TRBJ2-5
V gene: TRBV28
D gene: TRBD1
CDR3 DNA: TGTGCCAGCAGCCTCGACAGGGGATCGCTCCAAGAGACCCAGTACTTC
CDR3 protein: CASSLDRGSLQETQYF

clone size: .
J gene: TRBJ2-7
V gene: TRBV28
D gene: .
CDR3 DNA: TGTGCCAGCAGCCTCCTGGACACCTACGAGCAGTACTTC
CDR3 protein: CASSLLDTYEQYF

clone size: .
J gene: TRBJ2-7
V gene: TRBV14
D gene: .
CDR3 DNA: TGTGCCAGCAGCCAGTCCCAGAGGGACACCCCCGTTTACGAGCAGTACTTC
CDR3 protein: CASSQSQRDTPVYEQYF

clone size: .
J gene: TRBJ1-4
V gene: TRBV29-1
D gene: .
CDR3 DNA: TGCAGCGCAGGATTCCGACAGCCGTCTAATGAAAAACTGTTTTTT
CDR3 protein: CSAGFRQPSNEKLFF

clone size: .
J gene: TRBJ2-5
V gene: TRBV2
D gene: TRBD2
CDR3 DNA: TGTGCCAGCAGAGCCGGACTAGCGGGCCCTACCCAAGGGGAGACCCAGTACTTC
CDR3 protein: CASRAGLAGPTQGETQYF

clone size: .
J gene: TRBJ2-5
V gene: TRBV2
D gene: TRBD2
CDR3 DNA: TGTGCCAGCAGCCCCGGACGAACGGGGACGGGGCGGGGGCAAGAGACCCAGTACTTC
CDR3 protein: CASSPGRTGTGRGQETQYF

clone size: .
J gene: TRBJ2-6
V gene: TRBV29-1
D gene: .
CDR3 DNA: TGCAGCGTCGCGTCCCCGACGGGGGCTGGGGCCAACGTCCTGACTTTC
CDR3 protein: CSVASPTGAGANVLTF

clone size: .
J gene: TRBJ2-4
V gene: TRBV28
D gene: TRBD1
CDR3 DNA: TGTGCCAGCAGTTCCTCCGGGACAGAATCAAACATTCAGTACTTC
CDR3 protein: CASSSSGTESNIQYF

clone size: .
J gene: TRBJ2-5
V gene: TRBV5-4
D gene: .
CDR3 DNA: TGTGCCAGCAGCCCCGCAAGTACTTGGCAAGAGACCCAGTACTTC
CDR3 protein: CASSPASTWQETQYF

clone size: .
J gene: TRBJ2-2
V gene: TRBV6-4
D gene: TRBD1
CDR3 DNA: TGTGCCAGCAGTGAACTCCGGGACAGAACCCCTCGGGGCACCGGGGAGCTGTTTTTT
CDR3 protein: CASSELRDRTPRGTGELFF

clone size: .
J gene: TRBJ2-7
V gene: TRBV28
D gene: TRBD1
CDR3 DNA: TGTGCCAGCAGTCTTGGGAAAAAACCGGGACAGGGGGCTAAGGAGCAGTACTTC
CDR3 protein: CASSLGKKPGQGAKEQYF

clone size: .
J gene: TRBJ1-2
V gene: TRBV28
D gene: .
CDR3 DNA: TGTGCCAGCAGTTGGGAGAGTCCTTGGTACTACGGCTACACCTTC
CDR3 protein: CASSWESPWYYGYTF

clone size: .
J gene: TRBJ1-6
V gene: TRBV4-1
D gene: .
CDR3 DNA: TGCGCCAGCAGCCAAGAGGGGGCGGCGAATTCACCCCTCCACTTT
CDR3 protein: CASSQEGAANSPLHF

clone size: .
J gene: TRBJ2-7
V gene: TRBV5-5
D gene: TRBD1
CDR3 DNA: TGTGCCAGCAGCTTGGGGACAGGGGGCGGACCCGCCTCCTACGAGCAGTACTTC
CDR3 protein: CASSLGTGGGPASYEQYF

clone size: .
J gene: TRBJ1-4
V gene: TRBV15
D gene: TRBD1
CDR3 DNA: TGTGCCACCAGCAGTGGGGGGACAGTTGCAACTAATGAAAAACTGTTTTTT
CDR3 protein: CATSSGGTVATNEKLFF

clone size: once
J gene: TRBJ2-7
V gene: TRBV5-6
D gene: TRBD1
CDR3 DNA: TGTGCCAGCAGTTTGAACTCTACCGGGACAGGGAGCTCCTACGAGCAGTACTTC
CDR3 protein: CASSLNSTGTGSSYEQYF

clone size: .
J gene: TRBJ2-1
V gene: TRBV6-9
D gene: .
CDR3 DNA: TGTAACCTCGCCGACAGACCCAATGAGCAGTTCTTC
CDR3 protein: CNLADRPNEQFF

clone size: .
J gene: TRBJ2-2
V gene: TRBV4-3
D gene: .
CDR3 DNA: TGCGCCAGCAGCCAAGAGGCGGGTGGCGGGGAGCTGTTTTTT
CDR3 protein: CASSQEAGGGELFF

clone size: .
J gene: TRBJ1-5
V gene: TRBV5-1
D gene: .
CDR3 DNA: TGCGCCAGCAGCGCGCTTGGGGGCGATCAGCCCCAGCATTTT
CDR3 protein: CASSALGGDQPQHF

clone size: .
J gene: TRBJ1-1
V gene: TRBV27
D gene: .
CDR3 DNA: TGTGCCAGCAGTTTGAGGTTCCGGCGGAACACTGAAGCTTTCTTT
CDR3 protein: CASSLRFRRNTEAFF

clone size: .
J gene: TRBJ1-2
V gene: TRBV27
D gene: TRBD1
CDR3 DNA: TGTGCCAGCAGCTCGAGACAGGGACCCTATGGCTACACCTTC
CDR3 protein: CASSSRQGPYGYTF

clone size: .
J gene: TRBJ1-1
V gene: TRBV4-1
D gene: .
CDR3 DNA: TGCGCCAGCAGCCAAGGCGGGCAGTACACTGAAGCTTTCTTT
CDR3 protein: CASSQGGQYTEAFF

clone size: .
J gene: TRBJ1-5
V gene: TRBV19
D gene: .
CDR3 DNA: TGTGCCAGTAGTTTTAGACAGTCATTTAGCAATCAGCCCCAGCATTTT
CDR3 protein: CASSFRQSFSNQPQHF

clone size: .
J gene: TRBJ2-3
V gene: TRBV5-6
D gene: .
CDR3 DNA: TGTGCCAGCAGCTTGGCCCGGACAGATACGCAGTATTTT
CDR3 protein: CASSLARTDTQYF

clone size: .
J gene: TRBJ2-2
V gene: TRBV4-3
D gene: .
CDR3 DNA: TGCGCCAGCAGCCAAGCTCGGCGGGGGCGGGAGTGGAGCACCGGGGAGCTGTTTTTT
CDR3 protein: CASSQARRGREWSTGELFF

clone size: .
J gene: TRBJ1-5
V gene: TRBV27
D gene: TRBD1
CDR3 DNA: TGTGCCAGCAGCCGGGGACAGCCAGGTTACCAGCCCCAGCATTTT
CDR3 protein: CASSRGQPGYQPQHF

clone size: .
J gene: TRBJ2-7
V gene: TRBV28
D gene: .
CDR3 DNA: TGTGCCAGCAGTTGGAACCGAAACGACCGGGACACCGTCCCCTACGAGCAGTACTTC
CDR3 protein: CASSWNRNDRDTVPYEQYF

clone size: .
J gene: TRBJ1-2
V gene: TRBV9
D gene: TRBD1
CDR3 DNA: TGTGCCAGCAGCGCGCGGGACAGGGAAAACTATGGCTACACCTTC
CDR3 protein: CASSARDRENYGYTF

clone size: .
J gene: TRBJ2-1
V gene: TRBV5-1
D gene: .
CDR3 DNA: TGCGCCAGCAGCCGCGAGGGTAGCAGGTCCTACAATGAGCAGTTCTTC
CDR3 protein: CASSREGSRSYNEQFF

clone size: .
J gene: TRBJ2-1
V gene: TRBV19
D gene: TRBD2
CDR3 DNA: TGTGCCAGTAGCCCGACTAGCGGGAGTTTTAATGAGCAGTTCTTC
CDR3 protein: CASSPTSGSFNEQFF

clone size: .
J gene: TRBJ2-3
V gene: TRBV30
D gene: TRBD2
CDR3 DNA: TGTGCCTGGAGTTCCGGGACTAGGAGCACAGATACGCAGTATTTT
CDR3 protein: CAWSSGTRSTDTQYF

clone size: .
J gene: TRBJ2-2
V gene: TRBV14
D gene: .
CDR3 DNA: TGTGCCAGCAGCCAAAACTGGTCCCTTGGGCGAACCGGGGAGCTGTTTTTT
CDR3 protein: CASSQNWSLGRTGELFF

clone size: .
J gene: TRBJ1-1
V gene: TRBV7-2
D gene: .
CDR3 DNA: TGTGCCAGCAGCTTCCGGGACAAGAAGAACACTGAAGCTTTCTTT
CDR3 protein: CASSFRDKKNTEAFF